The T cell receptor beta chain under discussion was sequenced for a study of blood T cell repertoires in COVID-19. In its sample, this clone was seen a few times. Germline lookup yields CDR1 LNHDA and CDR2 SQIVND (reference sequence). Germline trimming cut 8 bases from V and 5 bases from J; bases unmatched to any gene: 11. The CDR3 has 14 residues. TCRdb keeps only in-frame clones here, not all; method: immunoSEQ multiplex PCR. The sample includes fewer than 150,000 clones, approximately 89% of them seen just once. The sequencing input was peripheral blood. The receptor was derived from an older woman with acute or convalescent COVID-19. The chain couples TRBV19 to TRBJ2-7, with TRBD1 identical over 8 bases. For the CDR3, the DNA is TGTGCCAGTGGATTCCGGACAGGGTTCGACGAGCAGTACTTC. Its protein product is CASGFRTGFDEQYF.